A selection of T cell receptor beta chains follows, all from one sample in a study of T cell clones after liver transplantation. Here immunoSEQ multiplex PCR was the method, and the copy in TCRdb shows in-frame clones only, minus some. Among around 78,000 clones, roughly 80% were seen once, and the ten largest hold approximately 2.8%. The sequenced sample was CD4+ T cells from blood, obtained at the 22-month timepoint. The receptor set was obtained from a human patient who received a liver transplant. The graft donor may be the source of some T cells. CDR3s include the opening cysteine and the closing phenylalanine or tryptophan. Fields, in order: CDR3 length, J gene, clone size, D gene, V gene, CDR3 DNA, CDR3 protein. D genes are given only for firm matches. Size is stated for part of the rows, as once, few or many counts, or as a class when the clone is expanded.

>15|TRBJ2-1|few|TRBD1|TRBV19
TGTGCCAGTAGTATCTCCGGGACAGGGAGCTATGAGCAGTTCTTC
CASSISGTGSYEQFF
>19|TRBJ2-1|once|TRBD1|TRBV7-2
TGTGCCAGCAAGATCGGGACAGGGGGCTGGCAGGGGTCCTACAATGAGCAGTTCTTC
CASKIGTGGWQGSYNEQFF
>17|TRBJ2-3|NA|NA|TRBV19
TGTGCCAGTAGTATAGCTGGCCTGCAGGGGCCCACAGATACGCAGTATTTT
CASSIAGLQGPTDTQYF
>11|TRBJ2-5|NA|NA|TRBV2
TGTGCCAGCAGACTAGAAAGGACCCAGTACTTC
CASRLERTQYF
>12|TRBJ2-7|NA|NA|TRBV7-9
TGTGCCAGCAGCCCACGGGGGCAGGAGCAGTACTTC
CASSPRGQEQYF
>13|TRBJ2-2|NA|NA|TRBV29-1
TGCAGCGCTAGGGTCTCGAACACCGGGGAGCTGTTTTTT
CSARVSNTGELFF
>15|TRBJ2-7|NA|NA|TRBV14
TGTGCCAGCAGCCAGGCGGTGGGGGTTACCTACGAGCAGTACTTC
CASSQAVGVTYEQYF
>15|TRBJ2-5|few|NA|TRBV7-8
TGTGCCAGCAGCCCCCGGAGGGGGGAGAAAGAGACCCAGTACTTC
CASSPRRGEKETQYF
>15|TRBJ2-6|NA|NA|TRBV29-1
TGCAGCGTTGTCTACAGGGTTTCCGGGGCCAACGTCCTGACTTTC
CSVVYRVSGANVLTF
>14|TRBJ1-3|NA|NA|TRBV4-2
TGTGCCAGCAGCCAGGGGGCGGTTGGAAACACCATATATTTT
CASSQGAVGNTIYF
>15|TRBJ2-5|NA|TRBD2|TRBV29-1
TGCAGCGTTCAAACTAGCGGGGGATACCAAGAGACCCAGTACTTC
CSVQTSGGYQETQYF
>14|TRBJ1-1|once|NA|TRBV2
TGTGCCAGCAGTGAGGGCATTGAGAACACTGAAGCTTTCTTT
CASSEGIENTEAFF
>15|TRBJ2-7|few|TRBD1|TRBV6-5
TGTGCCAGCAGTAGTGCCGGGACAGCCGAACACGAGCAGTACTTC
CASSSAGTAEHEQYF
>16|TRBJ2-3|NA|NA|TRBV6-6
TGTGCCAGCAGTTACTCGGGGGCGGATAGCACAGATACGCAGTATTTT
CASSYSGADSTDTQYF
>11|TRBJ2-2|NA|NA|TRBV14
TGTGCCAGCAGCCAAGATCAAGAGCTGTTTTTT
CASSQDQELFF
>15|TRBJ1-4|NA|TRBD1|TRBV4-2
TGTGCCAGCAGCCAAGGCGACCGGGACAGGGTGGAACTGTTTTTT
CASSQGDRDRVELFF
>17|TRBJ2-1|NA|TRBD2|TRBV4-3
TGCGCCAGCAGCCAAGGGACTAGCGGGAGGGCGTACAATGAGCAGTTCTTC
CASSQGTSGRAYNEQFF
>12|TRBJ2-5|NA|TRBD1|TRBV6-6
TGTGCCAGCACCCACGACAGGGGGACCCAGTACTTC
CASTHDRGTQYF
>18|TRBJ2-1|NA|TRBD1|TRBV5-8
TGTGCCAGCAGCCCCCGTATTAAGCGGACAGGGAGCGACAATGAGCAGTTCTTC
CASSPRIKRTGSDNEQFF
>12|TRBJ2-1|once|NA|TRBV11-3
TGTGCCAGCAGCTTAGGGACGGGGGAGCAGTTCTTC
CASSLGTGEQFF
>13|TRBJ1-4|NA|NA|TRBV30
TGTGCCTGGAGTCCCGCCCAAAATGAAAAACTGTTTTTT
CAWSPAQNEKLFF
>15|TRBJ2-1|once|NA|TRBV19
TGTGCCAGTAGTATGGGTCCCAGGCCCTACAATGAGCAGTTCTTC
CASSMGPRPYNEQFF
>16|TRBJ1-3|NA|TRBD1|TRBV7-9
TGTGCCAGAACTTACGACAGGGCGTTCTCTGGAAACACCATATATTTT
CARTYDRAFSGNTIYF
>11|TRBJ2-7|once|TRBD2|TRBV20-1
TGCAGTGCTATTGCGGGGGTAGAGCAGTACTTC
CSAIAGVEQYF
>14|TRBJ2-7|NA|TRBD1|TRBV5-6
TGTGCCAGCAGCCCCGGGACAGGGTGGTTCGAGCAGTACTTC
CASSPGTGWFEQYF
>13|TRBJ2-1|NA|NA|TRBV30
TGTGCCTGGGCCGGGAGCTCCTACAATGAGCAGTTCTTC
CAWAGSSYNEQFF
>14|TRBJ1-5|NA|NA|TRBV5-5
TGTGCCAGCAGCTACGGACAGCTAAATCAGCCCCAGCATTTT
CASSYGQLNQPQHF
>15|TRBJ1-1|NA|NA|TRBV6-5
TGTGCCAGCAGTTACCAGTTGGGAGGGGGCACTGAAGCTTTCTTT
CASSYQLGGGTEAFF